This T cell receptor (beta chain) was sequenced in a study of blood T cell repertoires in COVID-19. Study-level background: Collection of acute and convalescent COVID-19 samples took place in the United States, Italy and Spain. T cells, B-cell-depleted T cells, or PBMCs provided the cDNA or gDNA that served as material.

The CDR3 totals 14 residues. Germline V lookup: CDR1 LGHDT, CDR2 YNNKEL (reference sequence). V lost 5 bases, J lost 0 bases, and 2 bases stayed unmatched. In the original workflow: By means of reference gene primer amplification, nucleated cell counts were estimated. Some clones are missing from TCRdb's copy, which holds only in-frame ones; the method was immunoSEQ multiplex PCR. V, J and clone size reflect that table, while D and trimming were determined from the DNA. This table has over 130,000 clones, 86% appearing once. This chain connects TRBV3-1 (or the pseudogene TRBV3-2) to TRBJ2-3; TRBD2 aligns across 7 bases. The clonotype was recovered from a man aged 65 to 85 with acute or convalescent COVID-19. The sequenced sample consisted of peripheral blood. The CDR3 coding sequence is TGTGCCAGCAGCGCGACTAGCAGCACAGATACGCAGTATTTT. Residues: CASSATSSTDTQYF.